The T cell receptor beta chain under discussion was sequenced for a study of OX40 agonist ivuxolimab in advanced cancers. As for the study in general: The study reported partial responses in three patients: one hepatocellular carcinoma, two cutaneous melanoma.

TCRdb keeps only in-frame clones here, not all; method: immunoSEQ multiplex PCR. The table lists 65,000 to 95,000 clones, roughly nine tenths of them singletons. CDR3 length: 15 amino acids. Germline values: CDR1 SGHRS, CDR2 YFSETQ. Unmatched junction bases numbered 8, after V lost 5 bases and J lost 5 bases. The V and J genes are TRBV5-1 and TRBJ2-3, with 10 bases lining up with TRBD2. Sample: CD4+ or CD8+ T cells sorted from blood, taken in a trial of the OX40 agonist ivuxolimab. The origin of this receptor is an adult with an advanced solid tumor such as melanoma, head and neck, liver or kidney cancer. CDR3 nucleotides: TGCGCCAGCAGGCAACTTAGCGGGGGGAGAGATACGCAGTATTTT. Protein sequence: CASRQLSGGRDTQYF.